This TCR beta chain comes out of a study of control samples from healthy donors and cancer patients. The J segment lost 9 bases and the V segment lost 6 bases, leaving 8 bases of the junction unmatched. This CDR3 spans 13 amino acids. Germline V gene data show CDR1 as KGHSH and CDR2 as LQKENI. Sequencing was performed with immunoSEQ multiplex PCR; in TCRdb, only in-frame clones are kept and a portion is missing. This repertoire shows 50,000 to 55,000 clones, around 90% found once; its top ten account for about 14%. Input material: PBMCs. V usage is TRBV18 and J usage is TRBJ2-1; 7 nucleotides match TRBD2. This receptor was obtained from a man aged 60-69 years with head and neck cancer. In DNA form, the CDR3 reads TGTGCCAGCTCCCTAACTAGCGCCGGTGAGCAGTTCTTC. Translation: CASSLTSAGEQFF.